The 32 T cell receptor beta chains listed next were all sequenced from one sample in a study of OX40 agonist ivuxolimab in advanced cancers. Method: immunoSEQ multiplex PCR; TCRdb's copy keeps in-frame clones and lacks some. The data show roughly 80,000 clones, 87% seen once. This material consisted of CD4+ or CD8+ T cells sorted from blood, taken in a trial of the OX40 agonist ivuxolimab. All receptors derive from an adult with an advanced solid tumor such as melanoma, head and neck, liver or kidney cancer.

The gene calls are TRBV10-3 and TRBJ1-1; 9 positions match TRBD1. The germline V gene encodes CDR1 ENHRY and CDR2 SYGVKD. This CDR3 spans 16 amino acids. Trimming removed 6 bases from V and 3 bases from J; junction bases left unmatched: 11. CDR3 amino acids: CAIRTDRGWGHTEAFF. The CDR3 DNA reads as TGTGCCATCAGGACCGACAGGGGGTGGGGCCACACTGAAGCTTTCTTT.

V and J are TRBV7-2 and TRBJ2-1, with a possible D match to TRBD2 (6 bases). The ends were cut back, 7 bases at V and 1 base at J, with 11 bases in the middle. This CDR3 contains 14 residues. Germline loops: CDR1 SGHTA, CDR2 FQGNSA. CDR3 nucleotides: TGTGCCAGCACCGTAGCGGATTCCTACAATGAGCAGTTCTTC. Translation: CASTVADSYNEQFF. The full variable domain, rest sourced from reference TRBV7-2 and TRBJ2-1, is GAGVSQSPSNKVTEKGKDVELRCDPISGHTALYWYRQSLGQGLEFLIYFQGNSAPDKSGLPSDRFSAERTGGSVSTLTIQRTQQEDSAVYLCASTVADSYNEQFFGPGTRLTVL.

This clone was counted a single time. The chain has TRBV7-6 and TRBJ1-2; D gene unclear. There are 15 residues in the CDR3. CDR1 and CDR2 from the germline V gene are SGHVS and FNYEAQ. The V gene lost 5 bases and the J gene lost 4 bases, with 17 bases spanning the gap. The DNA for the CDR3 is TGTGCCAGCAGCCCACTGGGAAGGAAGAGCTATGGCTACACCTTC. Translation: CASSPLGRKSYGYTF.

The chain combines TRBV2 with TRBJ1-1, with D tentatively TRBD1 (5 bases). Trimming took off 5 bases at V and 0 bases at J, with 19 bases between the two ends. Germline V lookup: CDR1 SNHLY, CDR2 FYNNEI. The CDR3 runs 17 residues. The CDR3 protein is CASSSRGSGGLNTEAFF. As DNA, the CDR3 is TGTGCCAGCAGTTCAAGGGGCTCCGGGGGATTGAACACTGAAGCTTTCTTT.

This rearrangement joins TRBV9 to TRBJ2-3, with D perhaps matching TRBD1 (6 bases). This CDR3 comprises 15 residues. V was clipped by 0 bases and J by 2 bases, with 10 bases between them. Germline V CDR1 and CDR2: SGDLS, YYNGEE. CDR3 loop: CASSVAGQFTDTQYF. The CDR3 DNA reads TGTGCCAGCAGCGTAGCGGGACAATTCACAGATACGCAGTATTTT.

The chain recombines TRBV7-8 with TRBJ2-2; possible D gene TRBD1, 6 bases. Trimming removed 5 bases from V and 5 bases from J, with 9 bases in between. The CDR3 has 13 amino acids. CDR1 and CDR2 (germline): SGHVS, FQNEAQ. The CDR3 spells CASSPQGTGELFF. In DNA form, the CDR3 reads TGTGCCAGCAGCCCACAGGGTACCGGGGAGCTGTTTTTT.

V usage is TRBV7-2 and J usage is TRBJ1-1; D unresolved. Per germline, CDR1 SGHTA and CDR2 FQGNSA. This CDR3 is 14 amino acids long. Trimming shortened V by 1 base and J by 5 bases, and 11 bases separated the two germline ends. This CDR3 is CASSLVTGGTEAFF. CDR3 coding DNA: TGTGCCAGCAGCTTAGTTACGGGAGGAACTGAAGCTTTCTTT.

Here the CDR3 DNA reads TGTGCCAGCAGGTCCGGTGGTAGGGAAGGCTACACCTTC. Translation: CASRSGGREGYTF. The gene calls are TRBV28 and TRBJ1-2; no firm D call. Trimming took off 6 bases at V and 8 bases at J, with 16 bases between the two ends. Looked up from germline, CDR1 is MDHEN and CDR2 is SYDVKM. The CDR3 is 13 amino acids.

The chain has TRBV6-5 and TRBJ1-3; possible D gene TRBD1, 6 bases. CDR3 size: 13 residues. Germline V CDR1 and CDR2: MNHEY, SVGAGI. The ends were cut back, 3 bases at V and 4 bases at J, with 7 bases in the middle. DNA of the CDR3: TGTGCCAGCAGTTATAGGGGGGGAAACACCATATATTTT. This sequence encodes CASSYRGGNTIYF.

The rearrangement joins TRBV30 to TRBJ2-3; a possible D gene is TRBD2 (6 bases). Germline lookup yields CDR1 GTSNPN and CDR2 SVGIG (reference sequence). Between the trimmed V and J ends, which lost 0 bases and 0 bases, there was a span of 7 bases. This CDR3 contains 14 residues. CDR3 nucleotide sequence: TGTGCCTGGAGTGTGGGACTCAGCACAGATACGCAGTATTTT. It encodes CAWSVGLSTDTQYF.

A single count supports this clone. The rearrangement joins TRBV7-2 to TRBJ1-5, with 8 bases lining up with TRBD1. Trimming at V came to 1 base and at J to 6 bases, leaving 5 bases not matched to a gene. The germline gives CDR1 SGHTA, CDR2 FQGNSA. The CDR3 sequence is 15 residues long. The CDR3 region has the DNA TGTGCCAGCAGCTTAGAGGACAGGGAAAGTCAGCCCCAGCATTTT. Protein product: CASSLEDRESQPQHF.

Worth noting for this clone: Sequence at one end of the junction differs from germline and may be a read error. The V call is TRBV10-3, the J call TRBJ1-1; 9 nucleotides line up with TRBD1. Germline values: CDR1 ENHRY, CDR2 SYGVKD. CDR3 length: 14 amino acids. The CDR3 here is CASSPGQGNTEAFF. CDR3 nucleotides: TGTGCCAGCAGTCCGGGACAGGGAAACACTGAAGCTTTCTTT.

This chain uses TRBV30 with TRBJ2-7; D remains ambiguous. CDR1 and CDR2 (germline): GTSNPN, SVGIG (reference sequence). The V and J ends lost 0 bases and 6 bases respectively, with 12 bases between them. This CDR3 contains 13 residues. CDR3 DNA sequence: TGTGCCTGGAGTGTACTCCGGAAGGGCGAGCAGTACTTC. Translated: CAWSVLRKGEQYF.

The V and J genes are TRBV7-2 and TRBJ2-7; perhaps D is TRBD1 or TRBD2 (7 bases each). Trimming shortened V by 9 bases and J by 7 bases, and 25 bases separated the two germline ends. There are 15 residues in the CDR3. Germline V gene sequence: CDR1 SGHTA, CDR2 FQGNSA. CDR3 sequence: CASAPGGAGRLEQYF. Here the CDR3 DNA reads TGTGCCAGTGCCCCAGGGGGAGCGGGACGCCTGGAGCAGTACTTC.

The V gene is TRBV5-5, the J gene TRBJ1-4; no firm D call. Trimming pared 2 bases from V and 0 bases from J, leaving 8 bases between. The length of the CDR3 is 15 residues. The V gene's germline CDR1 is SGHKS and CDR2 YYEKEE (reference sequence). The CDR3 nucleotides are TGTGCCAGCAGCTTCCACGGTGCAACTAATGAAAAACTGTTTTTT. It encodes CASSFHGATNEKLFF.

J is TRBJ1-2 and V is TRBV7-9; TRBD1 aligns across 7 bases. J was trimmed by 2 bases and V by 5 bases; bases with no gene match: 8. CDR1 is SEHNR and CDR2 is FQNEAQ in the germline V gene (reference sequence). CDR3 length: 15 residues. CDR3 sequence reads: CASSNVGTVNYGYTF. The CDR3 bases are TGTGCCAGCAGCAACGTCGGGACAGTAAACTATGGCTACACCTTC.

The chain joins TRBV29-1 to TRBJ2-7, with 13 positions matching TRBD2. V trimming: 6 bases; J trimming: 4 bases; junction bases outside the gene matches: 9. This CDR3 region has 15 residues. Per the germline V gene, CDR1 is SQVTM and CDR2 is ANQGSEA. The CDR3 here is CSVSGLAGEGYEQYF. CDR3 DNA sequence: TGCAGCGTCTCCGGACTAGCGGGAGAAGGGTACGAGCAGTACTTC.

The chain carries TRBV30 and TRBJ2-3; D is uncertain. Trimming took 0 bases from V and 6 from J, leaving 4 bases between them. The CDR3 extends over 11 amino acids. Germline V gene data show CDR1 as GTSNPN and CDR2 as SVGIG (reference sequence). This CDR3 reads CAWSVGDTQYF. DNA for the CDR3: TGTGCCTGGAGTGTAGGGGATACGCAGTATTTT.

The genes are TRBV6-1 and TRBJ1-2; tentative D call: TRBD1 (5 bases). Germline V gene sequence: CDR1 MNHNS, CDR2 SASEGT. Trimming cost V 6 bases and J 2 bases, with 7 bases left between them. The CDR3 covers 12 residues. In nucleotides, the CDR3 is TGTGCCAGCAGAGGACAAAACTATGGCTACACCTTC. This gives the protein CASRGQNYGYTF.

The chain couples TRBV19 to TRBJ1-1; the match to TRBD1 covers 7 bases. Germline assignment: CDR1 LNHDA and CDR2 SQIVND (reference sequence). The CDR3 spans 13 residues. J was trimmed by 1 base and V by 9 bases; bases with no gene match: 5. CDR3 nucleotide sequence: TGTGCCAGCCGGCACAGGGGGAACACTGAAGCTTTCTTT. Its protein is CASRHRGNTEAFF.

V is TRBV18 and J is TRBJ2-3; 7 bases fit TRBD2. CDR3 size: 15 residues. Looked up from germline, CDR1 is KGHSH and CDR2 is LQKENI. J gave up 0 bases and V 8 bases, and 8 bases lay outside the gene matches. The CDR3 loop reads CASPTRGESTDTQYF. Here the CDR3 DNA reads TGTGCCAGCCCCACTCGGGGGGAAAGCACAGATACGCAGTATTTT.

CDR3 DNA: TGCGCCAGCAGCTTGGGGCAGGTCGTCTACGAGCAGTACTTC. Encoded protein: CASSLGQVVYEQYF. J is TRBJ2-7 and V is TRBV5-1; D ambiguous. Germline V gene data show CDR1 as SGHRS and CDR2 as YFSETQ. Trimming shortened V by 0 bases and J by 3 bases, and 10 bases separated the two germline ends. The CDR3 consists of 14 residues.

The chain employs TRBV6-5 and TRBJ1-3, with 12 bases matching TRBD1. Trimming removed 7 bases from V and 9 bases from J; junction bases left unmatched: 7. This CDR3 spans 14 amino acids. Germline-derived CDR1 and CDR2 are MNHEY and SVGAGI. CDR3 sequence: CASTSGTGGFTIYF. CDR3 coding DNA: TGTGCCAGCACGTCCGGGACAGGGGGCTTCACCATATATTTT.

The V call is TRBV27, the J call TRBJ1-5, with TRBD1 identical over 7 bases. This CDR3 has 18 residues. J was trimmed by 4 bases and V by 2 bases; bases with no gene match: 14. The V gene's germline CDR1 is MNHEY and CDR2 SMNVEV (reference sequence). CDR3 DNA sequence: TGTGCCAGCAGTTTAGGTCCCAGTTTCGCAGGGGGAAATCAGCCCCAGCATTTT. This gives the protein CASSLGPSFAGGNQPQHF.

This clone was seen only once. This sequence joins TRBV5-4 and TRBJ2-3, with a weak D call TRBD1 (6 bases). Trimming stripped 3 bases from V and 1 base from J, with 21 bases between. CDR1 is SGHNT and CDR2 is YYREEE in the germline V gene (reference sequence). The CDR3 is 18 residues long. CDR3 DNA: TGTGCCAGCAGCTCTGGCAGGGGAGCAGGGGTGGGCACAGATACGCAGTATTTT. Its protein product is CASSSGRGAGVGTDTQYF. The full variable domain, completed using reference TRBV5-4 and TRBJ2-3, is ETGVTQSPTHLIKTRGQQVTLRCSSQSGHNTVSWYQQALGQGPQFIFQYYREEENGRGNFPPRFSGLQFPNYSSELNVNALELDDSALYLCASSSGRGAGVGTDTQYFGPGTRLTVL.

The chain is built from TRBV27 and TRBJ2-1; no reliable D call. Germline V gives CDR1 MNHEY, CDR2 SMNVEV (reference sequence). V dropped 0 bases and J dropped 7 bases, with 13 bases sitting between them. The CDR3 runs to 15 residues. CDR3 in DNA: TGTGCCAGCAGTTTATCTTACGCCCAACGGAATGAGCAGTTCTTC. Its protein product is CASSLSYAQRNEQFF.

The J gene is TRBJ1-5, the V gene TRBV18, with unresolved D. CDR3 length: 13 amino acids. V shed 3 bases and J shed 4 bases, with 7 bases lying between them. Germline V gives CDR1 KGHSH, CDR2 LQKENI. The DNA for the CDR3 is TGTGCCAGCTCACCGGGCCATAATCAGCCCCAGCATTTT. This codes for CASSPGHNQPQHF.

V is TRBV19 and J is TRBJ1-5; D ambiguous. The V end lost 4 bases, the J end lost 1 base, and 8 bases lay between the germline ends. Germline CDR1 reads LNHDA; CDR2 reads SQIVND (reference sequence). The CDR3 sequence is 14 residues long. This CDR3 reads CASSSRPSNQPQHF. DNA of the CDR3: TGTGCCAGTAGTAGTCGACCGAGCAATCAGCCCCAGCATTTT.

This chain uses TRBV29-1 with TRBJ2-7; D is undetermined. The germline V gene encodes CDR1 SQVTM and CDR2 ANQGSEA. V lost 3 bases and J lost 1, with 10 bases in between. The CDR3 runs 13 residues. The chain's CDR3 is CSVDRPGSYEQYF. The DNA for the CDR3 is TGCAGCGTTGATCGGCCAGGATCCTACGAGCAGTACTTC.

The CDR3, as DNA: TGTGCCAGCAGTTTATCCAAGCGGGGCTACACCTTC. Residues: CASSLSKRGYTF. The chain links TRBV28 to TRBJ1-2; D call uncertain. The length of the CDR3 is 12 residues. Germline CDR1 is MDHEN and CDR2 is SYDVKM. V was shortened by 1 base and J by 8 bases, with 8 bases between the two germline ends.

The chain carries TRBV7-2 and TRBJ2-3; 8 nucleotides align to TRBD2. V gave up 5 bases and J gave up 6 bases; unmatched junction bases: 7. The germline V gene encodes CDR1 SGHTA and CDR2 FQGNSA. This CDR3 is 14 amino acids long. DNA for the CDR3: TGTGCCAGCAGCCACGGGAGGGCCGGGGATACGCAGTATTTT. Its translation: CASSHGRAGDTQYF.

V and J are TRBV28 and TRBJ2-1; D may be TRBD2 (6 bases). V was cut by 3 bases and J by 6 bases, with 15 bases left in between. In germline, CDR1 is MDHEN, CDR2 SYDVKM. The CDR3 is made up of 15 amino acids. In nucleotides, the CDR3 is TGTGCCAGCAGTTTCGGGGGACCGGGGAGCAATGAGCAGTTCTTC. Translating it yields CASSFGGPGSNEQFF.